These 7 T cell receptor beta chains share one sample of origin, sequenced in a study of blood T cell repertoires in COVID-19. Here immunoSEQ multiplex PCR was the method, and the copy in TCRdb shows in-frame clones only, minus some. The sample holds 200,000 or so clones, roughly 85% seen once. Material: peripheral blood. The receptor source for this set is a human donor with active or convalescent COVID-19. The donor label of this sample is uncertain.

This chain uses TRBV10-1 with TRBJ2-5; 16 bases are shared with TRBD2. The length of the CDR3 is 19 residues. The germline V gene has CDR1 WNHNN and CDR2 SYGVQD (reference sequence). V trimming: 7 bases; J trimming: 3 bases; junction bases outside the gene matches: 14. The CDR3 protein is CASKPRPGLAGGQEETQYF. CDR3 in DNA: TGCGCCAGCAAACCCAGACCGGGACTAGCGGGGGGGCAGGAAGAGACCCAGTACTTC.

CDR3 residues: CASRRDLIYEQYF. The CDR3 nucleotides are TGTGCCAGCAGAAGGGACTTAATCTACGAGCAGTACTTC. The chain recombines TRBV6-5 with TRBJ2-7; D perhaps matches TRBD2 (6 bases). Trimming took off 6 bases at V and 3 bases at J, with 12 bases between the two ends. Germline V gene data show CDR1 as MNHEY and CDR2 as SVGAGI. This CDR3 region has 13 residues.

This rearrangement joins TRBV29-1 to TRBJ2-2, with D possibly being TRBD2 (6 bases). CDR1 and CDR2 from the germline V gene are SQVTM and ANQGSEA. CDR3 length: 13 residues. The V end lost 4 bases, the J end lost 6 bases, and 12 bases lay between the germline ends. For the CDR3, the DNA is TGCAGCGTTGGTCAGTCGGGGGCCGGGGAGCTGTTTTTT. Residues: CSVGQSGAGELFF.

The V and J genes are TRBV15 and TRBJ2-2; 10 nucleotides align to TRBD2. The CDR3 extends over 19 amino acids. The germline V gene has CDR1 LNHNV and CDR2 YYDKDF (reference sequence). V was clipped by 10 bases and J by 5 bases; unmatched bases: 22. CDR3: CAIQGVLSRTSGGTGELFF. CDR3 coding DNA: TGTGCCATTCAGGGGGTTTTATCCAGGACTAGCGGCGGAACCGGGGAGCTGTTTTTT.

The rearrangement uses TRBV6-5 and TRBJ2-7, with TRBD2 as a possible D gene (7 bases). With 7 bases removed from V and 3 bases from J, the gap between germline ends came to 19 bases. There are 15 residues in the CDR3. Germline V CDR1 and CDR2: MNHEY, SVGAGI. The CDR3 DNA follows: TGTGCCAGCACCATAGAGGGGGGGTCCCTCTACGAGCAGTACTTC. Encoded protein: CASTIEGGSLYEQYF.

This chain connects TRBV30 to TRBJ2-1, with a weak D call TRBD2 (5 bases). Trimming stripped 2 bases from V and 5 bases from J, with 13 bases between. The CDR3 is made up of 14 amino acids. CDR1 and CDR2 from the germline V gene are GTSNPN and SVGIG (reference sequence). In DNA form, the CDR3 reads TGTGCCTGGAGTCGCGAGGGAGTCAACAATGAGCAGTTCTTC. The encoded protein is CAWSREGVNNEQFF.

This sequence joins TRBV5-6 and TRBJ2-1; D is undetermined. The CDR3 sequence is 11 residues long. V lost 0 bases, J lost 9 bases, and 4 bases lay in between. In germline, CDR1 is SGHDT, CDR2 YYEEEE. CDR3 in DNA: TGTGCCAGCAGCTTGGGCGGTGAGCAGTTCTTC. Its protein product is CASSLGGEQFF.